This is a list of T cell receptor beta chains from one sample in a study of blood T cells in healthy people across ages. In TCRdb, the 5' RACE reads were re-called with MiXCR into one record per CDR3 protein. The repertoire holds about 620,000 distinct CDR3 sequences, with about 21% as singletons. The sample was blood. The receptors come from a man aged 70 or older in good health. CDR3s include the opening cysteine and the closing phenylalanine or tryptophan. The order of the fields is J gene, V gene, CDR3 protein.

J: TRBJ2-7
V: TRBV20-1
CDR3: CSATIPGTGGEQYF

J: TRBJ1-4
V: TRBV20-1
CDR3: CSASTATNEKLFF

J: TRBJ2-5
V: TRBV2
CDR3: CASSKLDSHEGTQYF

J: TRBJ1-5
V: TRBV5-1
CDR3: CASSPGPGGSYSNQPQHF

J: TRBJ2-1
V: TRBV6-2/TRBV6-3
CDR3: CASRPETSESSYNEQFF

J: TRBJ2-6
V: TRBV5-1
CDR3: CASSFGVTGANVLTF

J: TRBJ2-7
V: TRBV12-3/TRBV12-4
CDR3: CASKQGTASYEQYF

J: TRBJ2-1
V: TRBV28
CDR3: CASSLRLAYAYNEQFF

J: TRBJ2-3
V: TRBV7-2
CDR3: CASTNPTTDTQYF

J: TRBJ1-4
V: TRBV2
CDR3: CASSNNEKLFF

J: TRBJ1-5
V: TRBV20-1
CDR3: CSARPFTPPSNQPQHF

J: TRBJ2-4
V: TRBV6-2/TRBV6-3
CDR3: CASSQDKNIQYF

J: TRBJ1-2
V: TRBV29-1
CDR3: CSVEDQGKEGYTF

J: TRBJ2-5
V: TRBV5-1
CDR3: CASLVGQLQETQYF

J: TRBJ1-6
V: TRBV25-1
CDR3: CASSPDVGQRSSTPLHF

J: TRBJ2-7
V: TRBV12-3/TRBV12-4
CDR3: CASSGTDLTYEQYF

J: TRBJ2-7
V: TRBV6-6
CDR3: CASSNQGYEQYF

J: TRBJ1-2
V: TRBV10-3
CDR3: CATGSTGGNYGYTF

J: TRBJ1-2
V: TRBV28
CDR3: CASTGAWGYTF

J: TRBJ2-2
V: TRBV7-9
CDR3: CASSFVPSGNRENTGELFF

J: TRBJ2-2
V: TRBV24-1
CDR3: CATSDLLNRDNTGELFF

J: TRBJ2-7
V: TRBV5-1
CDR3: CASSSASGAHYEQYF